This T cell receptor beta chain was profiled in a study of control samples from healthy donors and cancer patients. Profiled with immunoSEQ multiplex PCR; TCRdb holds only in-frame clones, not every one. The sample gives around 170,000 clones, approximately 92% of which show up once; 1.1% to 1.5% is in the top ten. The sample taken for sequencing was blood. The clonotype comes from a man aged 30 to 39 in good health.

Here the CDR3 DNA reads TGTGCCAGCTCAGACCACTCGGATTCACCCCTCCACTTT. Translated, it gives CASSDHSDSPLHF. V usage is TRBV18 and J usage is TRBJ1-6; D remains unclear. V lost 5 bases and J 8 bases, leaving 10 bases between the germline ends. CDR3 size: 13 residues. Germline loops: CDR1 KGHSH, CDR2 LQKENI.